These T cell receptor beta chains were read from a single sample in a study of cytomegalovirus exposure and HLA in healthy donors. Data came from immunoSEQ multiplex PCR; TCRdb stores just in-frame clones and leaves some out. The profile shows 92,000 or so clones, approximately 60% of them singletons. The sample comprised PBMCs. The receptors shown here come from a woman aged 50 to 60 in good health and CMV-seropositive. Both conserved end residues are part of each CDR3. A D gene is named only where the DNA matches it firmly. A row's size may be missing; if present it is once, few, many or a size class.

d_call	clone_size	j_call	v_call	cdr3_nt	cdr3_aa
TRBD1	NA	TRBJ1-1	TRBV20-1	TGCAGTCCCCGGGTACACAGGGGTCCTTTCTTT	CSPRVHRGPFF
NA	NA	TRBJ2-1	TRBV5-1	TGCGCCAGCAGCTTGAATGGACTCTACAATGAGCAGTTCTTC	CASSLNGLYNEQFF
TRBD1	few	TRBJ2-3	TRBV28	TGTGCCAGCAGCCTTATACTACCCGGGACAGGCACAGATACGCAGTATTTT	CASSLILPGTGTDTQYF
NA	few	TRBJ2-7	TRBV7-9	TGTTCCAGCAGCTCGAATTCCGGTTGGCAGTACTTC	CSSSSNSGWQYF
NA	NA	TRBJ1-2	TRBV7-3	TGTGCCAGCAGCTTAGGCCCAGGGAGGGGCTACACCTTC	CASSLGPGRGYTF
TRBD1	once	TRBJ1-4	TRBV7-2	TGTGCCAGCAGCTCGGACAGGGTGGACGAAAAACTGTTTTTT	CASSSDRVDEKLFF
TRBD1	few	TRBJ1-2	TRBV5-6	TGTGCCAGCAGCCCCGAAGGGACAGAATATGGCTACACCTTC	CASSPEGTEYGYTF
NA	few	TRBJ1-5	TRBV5-6	TGTGCCAGCAGCACGTTCGGGCCCTGGGACTATCAGCCCCAGCATTTT	CASSTFGPWDYQPQHF
NA	few	TRBJ1-1	TRBV2	TGTGCCAGCAGCCCCGGGGGGGCTCACACTGAAGCTTTCTTT	CASSPGGAHTEAFF
TRBD1	NA	TRBJ1-1	TRBV9	TGTGCCAGCAGCGTAGGGGGCGCAGGGGGCACTGAAGCTTTCTTT	CASSVGGAGGTEAFF
NA	NA	TRBJ1-1	TRBV15	TGTGCCACCAGCAGAAAACAAGTGAACACTGAAGCTTTCTTT	CATSRKQVNTEAFF
NA	NA	TRBJ1-1	TRBV6-5	TGTGCCAGCAGGATCGGGAGCCAGGGCACTGAAGCTTTCTTT	CASRIGSQGTEAFF
TRBD1	few	TRBJ1-6	TRBV28	TGTGCCACGTGGACAGGGATCATCTCACCCCTCCACTTT	CATWTGIISPLHF
TRBD1	few	TRBJ1-6	TRBV4-1	TGCGCCAGCAGCCGTGACAGGGGACTTCGAAATAATTCACCCCTCCACTTT	CASSRDRGLRNNSPLHF
NA	once	TRBJ1-1	TRBV4-3	TGCGCCAGCAGCCAAGACGGGGGGGGATACACTGAAGCTTTCTTT	CASSQDGGGYTEAFF
NA	NA	TRBJ1-1	TRBV29-1	TGCAGCGTGGATACGTACACGGGACACATGAACACTGAAGCTTTCTTT	CSVDTYTGHMNTEAFF
TRBD2	NA	TRBJ2-3	TRBV9	TGTGCCAGCAGCCACCCGGGGGGGTTATGGACAGATACGCAGTATTTT	CASSHPGGLWTDTQYF
TRBD2	NA	TRBJ2-5	TRBV30	TGTGCCTGGAGTGTAAATCTAGCGGAACGAGTCCAAGAGACCCAGTACTTC	CAWSVNLAERVQETQYF
TRBD2	NA	TRBJ2-5	TRBV28	TGTGCCAGCTGGGCGGGGGGGAGCGGTGTGGAGACCCAGTACTTC	CASWAGGSGVETQYF
NA	once	TRBJ2-3	TRBV30	TGTGCCTGGAGTGTAGGACTACTCACAGATACGCAGTATTTT	CAWSVGLLTDTQYF
NA	NA	TRBJ2-7	TRBV7-9	TGTGCCAGCAGCCCTCAGGACAGCGGGGACCCCTACGAGCAGTACTTC	CASSPQDSGDPYEQYF
NA	NA	TRBJ1-1	TRBV6-5	TGTGCCAGCACTACTATGGACAGAGCGAACACTGAAGCTTTCTTT	CASTTMDRANTEAFF
NA	few	TRBJ1-5	TRBV2	TGTGCCAGCCACCCAGGGGGCAATCAGCCCCAGCATTTT	CASHPGGNQPQHF
NA	NA	TRBJ1-6	TRBV6-5	TGTGCCAGCAGTTACTCGTCGGCGGGGAGCTCACCCCTCCACTTT	CASSYSSAGSSPLHF
NA	NA	TRBJ2-1	TRBV6-4	TGTGCCAGCAGTGACTGGATAGGGGGTAAAGATGAGCAGTTCTTC	CASSDWIGGKDEQFF
TRBD2	NA	TRBJ2-7	TRBV7-9	TGTGCCAGCAGCTTAGTTAGCGGGGGCCGCAACGAGCAGTACTTC	CASSLVSGGRNEQYF
TRBD1	NA	TRBJ1-6	TRBV7-2	TGTGCCAGCAGCTCTGACGGACAGGGGAATTCACCCCTCCACTTT	CASSSDGQGNSPLHF
TRBD2	few	TRBJ2-1	TRBV27	TGTGCCAGCAGTTCTAGCGGGGCTTCCTACAATGAGCAGTTCTTC	CASSSSGASYNEQFF
TRBD1	NA	TRBJ1-2	TRBV19	TGTGCCAGTAGTATCGACAGGGGGACAAACTATGGCTACACCTTC	CASSIDRGTNYGYTF
NA	NA	TRBJ1-6	TRBV28	TGTGCCAGCAGCTTGTGTTCACCCCTCCACTTT	CASSLCSPLHF
NA	NA	TRBJ2-7	TRBV18	TGTGCCAGCTCACCGTCAGGTAACGAGCAGTACTTC	CASSPSGNEQYF
TRBD2	NA	TRBJ2-5	TRBV7-6	TGTGCCAGCAGCCTCACTAGCGGGGGAGAAGAGACCCAGTACTTC	CASSLTSGGEETQYF
TRBD2	NA	TRBJ2-1	TRBV7-2	TGTGCCAGCAGCCAGACTAGCGGGGGAGTCAGCGAGCAGTTCTTC	CASSQTSGGVSEQFF
NA	NA	TRBJ1-1	TRBV13	TGTGCCAGCAGCATGACAGCGAACACTGAAGCTTTCTTT	CASSMTANTEAFF
TRBD1	NA	TRBJ1-5	TRBV6-1	TGTGCCAGCAGTGAAGCGGGACAGGGATCCGGAAGCAATCAGCCCCAGCATTTT	CASSEAGQGSGSNQPQHF